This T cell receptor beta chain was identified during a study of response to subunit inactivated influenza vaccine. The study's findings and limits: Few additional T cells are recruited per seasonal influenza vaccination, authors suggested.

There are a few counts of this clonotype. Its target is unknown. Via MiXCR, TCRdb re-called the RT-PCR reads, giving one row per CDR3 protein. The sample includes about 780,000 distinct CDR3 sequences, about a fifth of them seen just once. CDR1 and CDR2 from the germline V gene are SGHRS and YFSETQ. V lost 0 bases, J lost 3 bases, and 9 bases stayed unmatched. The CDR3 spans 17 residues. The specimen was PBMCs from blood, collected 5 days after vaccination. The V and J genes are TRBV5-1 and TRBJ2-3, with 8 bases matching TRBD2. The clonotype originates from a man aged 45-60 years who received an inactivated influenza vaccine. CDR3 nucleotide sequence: TGCGCCAGCAGCTTGGCCGGGTTTAGCGGGGATACAGATACGCAGTATTTT. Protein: CASSLAGFSGDTDTQYF.